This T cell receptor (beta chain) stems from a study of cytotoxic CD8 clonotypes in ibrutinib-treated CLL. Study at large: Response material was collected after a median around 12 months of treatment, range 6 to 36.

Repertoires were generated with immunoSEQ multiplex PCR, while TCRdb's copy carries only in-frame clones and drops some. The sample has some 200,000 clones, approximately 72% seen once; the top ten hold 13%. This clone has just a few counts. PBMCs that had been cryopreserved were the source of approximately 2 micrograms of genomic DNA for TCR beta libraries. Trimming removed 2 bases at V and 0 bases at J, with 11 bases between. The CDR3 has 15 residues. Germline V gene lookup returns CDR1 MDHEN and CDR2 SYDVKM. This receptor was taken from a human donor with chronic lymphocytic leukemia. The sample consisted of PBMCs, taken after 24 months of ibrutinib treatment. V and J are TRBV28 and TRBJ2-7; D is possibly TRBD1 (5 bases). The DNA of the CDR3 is TGTGCCAGCAGTTTACTCGACAGAGACTCCTACGAGCAGTACTTC. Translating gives CASSLLDRDSYEQYF.